What follows describes a single T cell receptor beta chain. Its antigen is not identified. Subsets obtained from CD4+ cells comprised CD45RA+ naive and CD45RA-negative memory cells. This specimen belongs to a study of shared clonotypes between healthy human individuals. Study-level background: Each donor's CD8 memory used one plate, CD8 naive two, each CD4 subset three. Study-level points and caveats: Researchers sampled only blood; tissue repertoires likely differ.

Germline lookup yields CDR1 SGHTA and CDR2 FQGTGA. The CDR3 runs 14 residues. The V and J ends lost 5 bases and 2 bases, in that order; junction bases with no gene match: 4. TCRdb's table, derived via immunoSEQ multiplex PCR, lists solely in-frame clones and lacks some. This sample yields approximately 2.1 million clones, of which 80% to 95% are seen a single time; under 0.45% belongs to the top ten. The TCR sequence derives from a man aged 18 to 29 in good health. Some clones in this sample may be carry-over from other donors' samples. Sequenced: naive CD4+ T cells from PBMCs. Described subset: CD45RA+ positively selected. The V call is TRBV7-3, the J call TRBJ1-1; 8 positions match TRBD1. Here the CDR3 DNA reads TGTGCCAGCAGCACGGACAGGGACAACACTGAAGCTTTCTTT. Its protein is CASSTDRDNTEAFF.